Following are 3 T cell receptor beta chains from one sample sequenced in a study of cytomegalovirus exposure and HLA in healthy donors. Clones were sequenced by immunoSEQ multiplex PCR, and TCRdb holds only the in-frame ones, with some missing. The sample has over 85,000 clones, 85% to 90% seen once; the top ten hold approximately 1.4%. The sequenced sample was PBMCs. These receptors originate from a woman aged 25 to 39 in good health and CMV-seropositive.

This clone was detected once. Other DNA sequences from this sample encode an identical CDR3 as well. This rearrangement joins TRBV28 to TRBJ2-3; D call uncertain. V was trimmed by 3 bases and J by 0 bases, leaving 7 bases between them. There are 14 residues in the CDR3. From germline, CDR1 is MDHEN and CDR2 SYDVKM. The CDR3 DNA reads as TGTGCCAGCAGTTTCGGCGGTAGCACAGATACGCAGTATTTT. Its protein product is CASSFGGSTDTQYF.

The gene calls are TRBV4-3 and TRBJ1-2, with D perhaps matching TRBD1 (6 bases). CDR1 LGHNA and CDR2 YSLEER come from the germline V gene. This CDR3 has 13 amino acids. V was cut by 3 bases and J by 4 bases, with 9 bases left in between. CDR3: CASSQKGVYGYTF. CDR3 sequence (DNA): TGCGCCAGCAGCCAGAAGGGGGTCTATGGCTACACCTTC.

This sequence joins TRBV5-1 and TRBJ2-7; D not resolved. The CDR3 runs to 12 residues. The germline V gene has CDR1 SGHRS and CDR2 YFSETQ. Trimming cost V 4 bases and J 6 bases, with 11 bases left between them. The DNA for the CDR3 is TGCGCCAGCAGCAATAACTACGGCGAGCAGTACTTC. Translating it yields CASSNNYGEQYF.